The T cell receptor (beta chain) under discussion was sequenced for a study of blood T cell repertoires in COVID-19. Overall study context: Collection of acute and convalescent COVID-19 samples took place in the United States, Italy and Spain. Sources were T cells, B-cell-depleted T cells, or PBMCs; the material itself was cDNA or gDNA.

Assay used: immunoSEQ multiplex PCR; TCRdb lists only in-frame clones, some missing. Altogether some 30,000 clones are present, just over 85% being singletons, with the ten largest covering under 30%. Germline V gene lookup returns CDR1 SGHAT and CDR2 FQNNGV. This CDR3 region has 15 residues. J was trimmed by 3 bases and V by 6 bases; bases with no gene match: 7. Input material: peripheral blood. The TCR comes from a human donor in a cohort sampled during active COVID-19. This sequence joins TRBV11-2 and TRBJ1-3; TRBD1 matches at 8 bases. CDR3 DNA sequence: TGTGCCAGCAGTTACCAGGGGGCGAGTGGAAACACCATATATTTT. It yields the protein CASSYQGASGNTIYF.